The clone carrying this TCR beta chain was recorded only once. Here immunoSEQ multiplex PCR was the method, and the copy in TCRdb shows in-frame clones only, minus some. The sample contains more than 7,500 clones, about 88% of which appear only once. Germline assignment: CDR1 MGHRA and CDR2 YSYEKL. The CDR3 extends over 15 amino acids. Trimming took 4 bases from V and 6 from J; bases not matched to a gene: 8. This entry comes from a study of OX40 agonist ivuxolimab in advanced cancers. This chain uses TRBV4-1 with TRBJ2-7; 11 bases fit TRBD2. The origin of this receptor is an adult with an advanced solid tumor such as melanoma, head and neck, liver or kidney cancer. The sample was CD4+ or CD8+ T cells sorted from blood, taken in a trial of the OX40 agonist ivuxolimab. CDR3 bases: TGCGCCAGCAGCCCCGACCCGGGACTAGCGGCCGAGCAGTACTTC. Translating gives CASSPDPGLAAEQYF.